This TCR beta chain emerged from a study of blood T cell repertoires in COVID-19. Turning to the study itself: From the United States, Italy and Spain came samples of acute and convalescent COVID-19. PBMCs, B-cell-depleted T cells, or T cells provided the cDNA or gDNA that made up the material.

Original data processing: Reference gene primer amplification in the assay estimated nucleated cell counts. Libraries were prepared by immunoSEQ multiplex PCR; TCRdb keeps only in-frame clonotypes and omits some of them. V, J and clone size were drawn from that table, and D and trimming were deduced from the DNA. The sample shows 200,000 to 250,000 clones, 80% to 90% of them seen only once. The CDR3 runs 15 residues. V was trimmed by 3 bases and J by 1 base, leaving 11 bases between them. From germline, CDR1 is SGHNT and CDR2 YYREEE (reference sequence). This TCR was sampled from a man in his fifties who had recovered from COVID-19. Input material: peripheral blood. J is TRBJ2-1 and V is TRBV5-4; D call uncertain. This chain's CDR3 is CASSWSVSSYNEQFF. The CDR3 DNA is TGTGCCAGCAGCTGGAGCGTATCGTCCTACAATGAGCAGTTCTTC.